This T cell receptor beta chain stems from a study of CD8 T cells in ankylosing spondylitis. This CDR3 contains 15 residues. Per the germline V gene, CDR1 is LGHDT and CDR2 is YNNKEL (reference sequence). V was trimmed by 5 bases and J by 0 bases, leaving 11 bases between them. Each CDR3 protein gets one entry after TCRdb re-called the 5' RACE reads with MiXCR. The sample contains 250,000 to 400,000 distinct CDR3 sequences, 11% of which appear only once. The rearrangement joins TRBV3-1 to TRBJ1-3, with D unclear. The receptor was isolated from a female donor with ankylosing spondylitis or in good health (not recorded which). The sample was blood, either unsorted or a sorted T cell fraction (not recorded which). CDR3 sequence (DNA): TGTGCCAGCAGCTCCCTGGGCAACTCTGGAAACACCATATATTTT. It yields the protein CASSSLGNSGNTIYF.